A selection of T cell receptor beta chains follows, all from one sample in a study of blood T cell repertoires in COVID-19. TCRdb's copy holds only in-frame clones and misses some; the assay was immunoSEQ multiplex PCR. The top ten clones hold about 6% of a sample with about 200,000 clones, 85% to 90% of them seen once. Specimen: peripheral blood. The receptors were sampled from a man older than 75 with acute or convalescent COVID-19. Each CDR3 is given with its conserved first and last residue. The D gene is left open where the match is weak. Expanded clones get a size class; other rows say once, few or many, or leave the size out.

.	.	TRBV13	TRBJ1-2	TGTGCCAGCAGCTTAGGCGCCGTTATGGTACAGGGTTTGAAGGGCTACACCTTC	CASSLGAVMVQGLKGYTF
.	.	TRBV19	TRBJ2-3	TGTGCCAGCCATCGAGGGAGCACAGATACGCAGTATTTT	CASHRGSTDTQYF
TRBD2	.	TRBV2	TRBJ2-1	TGTGCCAGCAGTCCCCAACTAGCGGGAATGGGAGAGCAGTTCTTC	CASSPQLAGMGEQFF
.	once	TRBV5-1	TRBJ1-6	TGCGCCAGCAGCTTGGTGGTGGGGGCAGGGAATTCACCCCTCCACTTT	CASSLVVGAGNSPLHF
TRBD1	few	TRBV19	TRBJ2-6	TGTGCCAGTAGTTTGATGACAGGGAGTGGGGCCAACGTCCTGACTTTC	CASSLMTGSGANVLTF
.	.	TRBV10-3	TRBJ1-1	TGTGCCACCCGACATGACACTGAAGCTTTCTTT	CATRHDTEAFF
.	.	TRBV7-2	TRBJ1-2	TGTGCCAGCAGCTTATTGTTCGGGGGGGGAGGCTACACCTTC	CASSLLFGGGGYTF
.	.	TRBV12-5	TRBJ2-2	TGTGCTAGTGGTTTGGCCGGGACGGCGGGGGCGAGGGCCGGGGAGCTGTTTTTT	CASGLAGTAGARAGELFF
TRBD1	.	TRBV19	TRBJ1-1	TGTGCCACCCGAACAAGGGGGACAGAGCCGAACACTGAAGCTTTCTTT	CATRTRGTEPNTEAFF
TRBD1	.	TRBV5-1	TRBJ2-3	TGCGCCAGCAGCTTGGAAGGGACAGGGTTTGATACGCAGTATTTT	CASSLEGTGFDTQYF
.	once	TRBV24-1	TRBJ1-5	TGTGCCACCAGTGATTTAGAGGCCCAGCATTTT	CATSDLEAQHF
.	.	TRBV5-1	TRBJ2-1	TGCGCCAGCACGACAGGGGAGTGGGTACGACTAGCTTCCTACAATGAGCAGTTCTTC	CASTTGEWVRLASYNEQFF
.	.	TRBV27	TRBJ1-1	TGTGCCAGCAGTTTATCGGACAGGAACACTGAAGCTTTCTTT	CASSLSDRNTEAFF
.	few	TRBV7-2	TRBJ1-2	TGTGCCAGCAGCTCGACTCGGAGCTATGGCTACACCTTC	CASSSTRSYGYTF
.	.	TRBV18	TRBJ1-2	TGTGCCAGCTCACCTGGGGGCTCCGGGCACTATGGCTACACCTTC	CASSPGGSGHYGYTF
.	.	TRBV10-3	TRBJ2-3	TGTGCCATCAAATCAGATAGCACAGATACGCAGTATTTT	CAIKSDSTDTQYF
.	.	TRBV4-2	TRBJ2-7	TGTGCCAGCAGCCAAGGGAGTTCCTACGAGCAGTACTTC	CASSQGSSYEQYF
.	.	TRBV11-3	TRBJ2-3	TGTGCCAGCAGCTCGAACCGGGGTACAGATACGCAGTATTTT	CASSSNRGTDTQYF
TRBD2	.	TRBV14	TRBJ2-1	TGTGTCAGCAGCCAAGATTTGCTAGCGGGATACAATGAGCAGTTCTTC	CVSSQDLLAGYNEQFF
TRBD2	.	TRBV19	TRBJ2-5	TGTGCCAGTAGTAATCATCCTAGCGGGAAAGAGACCCAGTACTTC	CASSNHPSGKETQYF
.	.	TRBV5-1	TRBJ2-3	TGCGCCAGCAGCTTGGCCGGGCGGGTCTCAGATACGCAGTATTTT	CASSLAGRVSDTQYF
.	.	TRBV6-1	TRBJ2-3	TGTGCCAGCAGTGACGTTCCACTTCACCTAGCGACTAGCACAGATACGCAGTATTTT	CASSDVPLHLATSTDTQYF
.	.	TRBV28	TRBJ1-4	TGTGCCAGCAGAGGAGGTCCCGGCGAAAAACTGTTTTTT	CASRGGPGEKLFF
TRBD2	.	TRBV5-1	TRBJ2-2	TGCGCCAGCAGCTTGGTCCTAGCGGGAGACACCGGGGAGCTGTTTTTT	CASSLVLAGDTGELFF
.	.	TRBV27	TRBJ2-5	TGTGCCAGCAGTCCGCTAGTTGCCGAGACCCAGTACTTC	CASSPLVAETQYF
.	once	TRBV19	TRBJ1-6	TGTGCCAGTGCTCAGGACAGTTCCTCACCCCTCCACTTT	CASAQDSSSPLHF
TRBD1	.	TRBV27	TRBJ2-5	TGTGCCAGCAGTTCCCGGACAGGGGCAGAGACCCAGTACTTC	CASSSRTGAETQYF
.	.	TRBV21-1	TRBJ2-2	TGTGCCAGCAGCAAGGGACAGGCGAACACCGGGGAGCTGTTTTTT	CASSKGQANTGELFF
.	once	TRBV6-5	TRBJ2-5	TGTGCCAGCAGTTGGACCAGGGCCCTTGTGGGAGAGACCCAGTACTTC	CASSWTRALVGETQYF